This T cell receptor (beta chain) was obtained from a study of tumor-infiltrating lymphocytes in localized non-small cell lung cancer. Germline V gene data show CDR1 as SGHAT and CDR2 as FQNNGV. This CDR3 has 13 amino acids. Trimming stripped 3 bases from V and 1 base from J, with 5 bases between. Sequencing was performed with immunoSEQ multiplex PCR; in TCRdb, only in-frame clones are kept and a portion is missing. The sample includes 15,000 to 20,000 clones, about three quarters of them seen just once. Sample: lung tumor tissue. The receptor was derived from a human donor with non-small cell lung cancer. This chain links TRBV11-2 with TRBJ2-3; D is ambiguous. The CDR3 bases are TGTGCCAGCAGCTTTGGGGGCACAGATACGCAGTATTTT. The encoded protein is CASSFGGTDTQYF. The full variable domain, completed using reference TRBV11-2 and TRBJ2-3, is EAGVAQSPRYKIIEKRQSVAFWCNPISGHATLYWYQQILGQGPKLLIQFQNNGVVDDSQLPKDRFSAERLKGVDSTLKIQPAKLEDSAVYLCASSFGGTDTQYFGPGTRLTVL.